This record concerns one TCR beta chain sequence. The study drew donors from healthy Caucasian individuals in Russia aged about 6 to 95. Trimming pared 2 bases from V and 9 bases from J, leaving 12 bases between. Germline V gene data show CDR1 as SGDLS and CDR2 as YYNGEE. This CDR3 comprises 14 residues. A J-beta primer mix and a sample-barcoded 5' primer were used in a second PCR of about 7 to 12 cycles. Via MiXCR, TCRdb re-called the 5' RACE reads, giving one row per CDR3 protein. The sample has 800,000 to 950,000 distinct CDR3 sequences, almost 30% seen once. The data derive from a study of blood T cells in healthy people across ages. This sample was shared with a second study, whose subject was T cells of mothers and their children. This second study says: The extracted RNA was employed in its entirety for cDNA synthesis, at roughly 1.4 ug per 15 ul. Among related mother-child pairs, overlap was slightly higher than in unrelated pairs, though not significantly.

This rearrangement joins TRBV9 to TRBJ1-6; D may be TRBD1 (5 bases). Material: blood. The sequence was collected from a woman in her forties in good health. Here the CDR3 reads CASSVGGDSSPLHF. The DNA of the CDR3 is TGTGCCAGCAGCGTGGGGGGTGATAGTTCACCCCTCCACTTT.